This T cell receptor beta chain is from a study of tissue T cells after allogeneic stem cell transplantation. This clone was observed a few times. Gene names denote mouse genes. Read sequence stops 1 residue before the CDR3 end, and the germline J gene provides the missing end. Time point here: mouse harvest day 14 after allogeneic transplant. Each mouse received 10^7 T-cell-depleted marrow cells plus 10^6 splenic CD5+ T cells by tail vein. Assay: immunoSEQ multiplex PCR; the TCRdb copy retains only in-frame clones and omits some. The sample includes 7,000 to 9,500 clones, about a third of them seen just once. The CDR3 contains 11 residues. Germline values: CDR1 NNHNN, CDR2 SYGAGS (reference sequence). The germline V and J ends were trimmed by 1 base and 5 bases, with 1 base remaining between them.

The chain joins TRBV13-2 to TRBJ2-1; the D is unclear. The TCR comes from a female BALB/c mouse given C57BL/6 T cells with graft-versus-host disease after an allogeneic hematopoietic cell transplant. Sequencing was done on a sample of skin. CDR3 bases read: TGTGCCAGCGGTGATAATGCTGAGCAGTTC. Protein: CASGDNAEQF. The full CDR3 protein is CASGDNAEQFF.